These T cell receptor beta chains were read from a single sample in a study of CD8 T cells in ankylosing spondylitis. One entry per CDR3 protein results from TCRdb running MiXCR on the 5' RACE reads. The table lists about 840,000 distinct CDR3 sequences, about 11% of them singletons. Sequences were obtained from blood, either unsorted or a sorted T cell fraction (not recorded which). Receptors were obtained from a male donor with ankylosing spondylitis. Each CDR3 is given with its conserved first and last residue. Each record gives: J gene, D gene, clone size, V gene, CDR3 DNA, CDR3 protein. D genes are given only for firm matches. Size is stated for part of the rows, as once, few or many counts, or as a class when the clone is expanded.

TRBJ1-2	.	.	TRBV7-2	TGTGCCAGCAGCTTAGTTTTTTGGGATGGCTACACCTTC	CASSLVFWDGYTF
TRBJ2-6	.	few	TRBV20-1	TGCAGTGCCCGAAGGCGGGATTCCTCTGGGGCCAACGTCCTGACTTTC	CSARRRDSSGANVLTF
TRBJ2-7	.	.	TRBV7-9	TGTGCCAGCAGCTTAGGGGCAGGGATCCCCTACGAGCAGTACTTC	CASSLGAGIPYEQYF
TRBJ1-5	.	.	TRBV28	TGTGCCAGCAACTACGGGGGGCGGCAGCCCCAGCATTTT	CASNYGGRQPQHF
TRBJ2-7	.	few	TRBV3-1	TGTGCCAGCAGCCAAGATTGGATCAGGACCTACGAGCAGTACTTC	CASSQDWIRTYEQYF
TRBJ1-1	.	.	TRBV12-3/TRBV12-4	TGTGCCAGCCTAAGGGGGTTGAACACTGAAGCTTTCTTT	CASLRGLNTEAFF
TRBJ2-4	.	few	TRBV7-9	TGTGCCAGCAGCTTAGGTATGGGTCGACACATTCAGTACTTC	CASSLGMGRHIQYF
TRBJ1-1	.	few	TRBV7-8	TGTGCCAGCAGCCTTGAGGCAGGGGATTTCACTGAAGCTTTCTTT	CASSLEAGDFTEAFF
TRBJ2-7	.	.	TRBV20-1	TGCAGTGCTAGAAGTATAACTTCCTACGAGCAGTACTTC	CSARSITSYEQYF
TRBJ1-5	.	few	TRBV15	TGTGCCACCAGCACCGGGACCCCAAGGAATCAGCCCCAGCATTTT	CATSTGTPRNQPQHF
TRBJ2-5	.	few	TRBV5-1	TGCGCCAGCAGCTTGGTGTCAGTCGGTGAGACCCAGTACTTC	CASSLVSVGETQYF
TRBJ1-1	.	.	TRBV6-1	TGTGCCAGCAGTGAAGAGTTAAGGGGGAAAGCTTTCTTT	CASSEELRGKAFF
TRBJ2-7	.	.	TRBV4-3	TGCGCCAGCAGCCAAACCAGTGTGAAGGGAAGGGGCTCCTACGAGCAGTACTTC	CASSQTSVKGRGSYEQYF
TRBJ1-3	.	.	TRBV7-7	TGTGCTAGCAGCTCCCAACAGATTTTTAGAAACACCATATATTTT	CASSSQQIFRNTIYF
TRBJ2-7	TRBD1	few	TRBV20-1	TGCAGTGTTCCGACAGGGGAAAACTACGAGCAGTACTTC	CSVPTGENYEQYF
TRBJ2-1	.	.	TRBV20-1	TGCAGTGCCTCGATTACAGCGGGCCACAATGAGCAGTTCTTC	CSASITAGHNEQFF
TRBJ2-1	TRBD1	.	TRBV20-1	TGCAGTGCTAGAGTTAGAGGGGGCGATTACAATGAGCAGTTCTTC	CSARVRGGDYNEQFF
TRBJ2-1	TRBD1	many	TRBV7-2	TGTGCCAGCAGCTTTCCCGGGACAGCTTCCTACAATGAGCAGTTCTTC	CASSFPGTASYNEQFF
TRBJ2-1	TRBD2	few	TRBV5-1	TGCGCCAGCAGCTTGGCGCTCAGCGGGAGGGCCTACAATGAGCAGTTCTTC	CASSLALSGRAYNEQFF
TRBJ1-1	.	few	TRBV6-2/TRBV6-3	TGTGCCAGCAGTTACGACAGGGAAGCTTTCTTT	CASSYDREAFF
TRBJ2-7	.	.	TRBV10-3	TGTGCCATCAAGGGGCTTATCTCCGGGAGTGGCTACGAGCAGTACTTC	CAIKGLISGSGYEQYF
TRBJ2-7	.	many	TRBV10-3	TGTGCCATCAGTTCCTCTCCTATAATTTACGAGCAGTACTTC	CAISSSPIIYEQYF
TRBJ2-5	TRBD2	few	TRBV7-6	TGTGCCAGCGGCCGGAATTCCGGGAGGGAGACCCAGTACTTC	CASGRNSGRETQYF
TRBJ1-1	.	many	TRBV7-2	TGTGCCAGCAGCTTAGGGGGGCAGGCTTTCTTT	CASSLGGQAFF
TRBJ2-5	.	few	TRBV7-8	TGTGCCAGCAGCTTTGGGCTTAGGGAGACCCAGTACTTC	CASSFGLRETQYF
TRBJ2-5	TRBD1	.	TRBV20-1	TGCAGTGCGCCAAGGACAGGGGCGGAGACCCAGTACTTC	CSAPRTGAETQYF
TRBJ1-4	.	few	TRBV7-2	TGTGCCAGCAGCTTATCACGAATTGGTGAAAAACTGTTTTTT	CASSLSRIGEKLFF
TRBJ2-3	TRBD1	.	TRBV7-8	TGTGCCAGCGCCCAACAGACAGGGGATACGCAGTATTTT	CASAQQTGDTQYF
TRBJ2-3	TRBD2	few	TRBV20-1	TGCTGTGCTAGAGAGGCGGGAGCGGGCACAGATACGCAGTATTTT	CCAREAGAGTDTQYF